The 5 T cell receptor beta chains below come from one sample, sequenced in a study of identical twins. MiXCR was run by TCRdb on the 5' RACE reads, yielding one entry per CDR3 protein. The sample consists of fewer than 250,000 distinct CDR3 sequences, about 7.5% of them appearing once. The same data also went into a second study, on yellow fever vaccine responses in identical twins.

Sequencing was done on a sample of CD8+ T cells sorted from blood. The receptors were gathered from a woman aged 18-29 years in good health.

This clonotype was counted many times. V gene TRBV4-1 combines with J gene TRBJ1-2, with 7 bases matching TRBD1. The CDR3 has 14 amino acids. Germline V gene sequence: CDR1 MGHRA, CDR2 YSYEKL. With 5 bases clipped from V and 1 base from J, the junction kept 4 bases outside the gene matches. The CDR3: CASSAHRGNYGYTF. In DNA form, the CDR3 reads TGCGCCAGCAGCGCGCACAGGGGTAACTATGGCTACACCTTC.

This clonotype occurred many times. The V gene is TRBV5-5, the J gene TRBJ2-7; the D gene is possibly TRBD1 (5 bases). This CDR3 spans 13 amino acids. Between the trimmed V and J ends, which lost 1 base and 5 bases, there was a span of 10 bases. CDR1 is SGHKS, CDR2 YYEKEE, per germline (reference sequence). DNA for the CDR3: TGTGCCAGCAGCTTGCTCAGGGTCCACGAGCAGTACTTC. Its protein product is CASSLLRVHEQYF.

This clonotype came up many times. The chain combines TRBV12-3 or TRBV12-4 with TRBJ2-5, with a tentative D call TRBD2 (6 bases). Between the trimmed V and J ends, which lost 8 bases and 7 bases, there was a span of 14 bases. This CDR3 has 12 residues. CDR3 amino acids: CASGHGGGTQYF. In nucleotides, the CDR3 is TGTGCCAGCGGCCATGGGGGAGGGACCCAGTACTTC.

The V gene is TRBV12-5, the J gene TRBJ2-1; D is perhaps TRBD1 (6 bases). There are 14 residues in the CDR3. Germline-derived CDR1 and CDR2 are LGHNT and FRNRAP. Trimming stripped 5 bases from V and 0 bases from J, with 8 bases between. The CDR3 region is CASGLQGSYNEQFF. The CDR3 DNA reads TGTGCTAGTGGTCTACAGGGCTCCTACAATGAGCAGTTCTTC.

V gene TRBV20-1 combines with J gene TRBJ2-1, with 9 positions matching TRBD2. Looked up from germline, CDR1 is DFQATT and CDR2 is SNEGSKA (reference sequence). CDR3 length: 14 residues. The V segment lost 3 bases and the J segment 5 bases; nucleotides outside the gene matches: 5. The CDR3 sequence: CSASYSGSDNEQFF. CDR3 in DNA: TGCAGTGCTAGCTATAGCGGGAGCGACAATGAGCAGTTCTTC.